The rows below give T cell receptor beta chains drawn from one sample of a study of T cell repertoires in cytomegalovirus infection. TCRdb ran MiXCR on the reads and lists one entry per CDR3 protein. This sample has 150,000 to 190,000 distinct CDR3 sequences, with about a quarter found just once. The specimen sequenced was PBMCs. The origin of the receptors is a human donor in good health (CMV status not recorded). Some clones in this sample may be carry-over from other donors' samples. The CDR3 runs from the conserved cysteine through the conserved F or W. D genes are given only for firm matches. Some rows have no size entry. The others give once, few or many, or a class for an expanded clone.

V gene,D gene,clone size,J gene,CDR3 protein,CDR3 DNA
TRBV5-4,NA,NA,TRBJ2-3,CASSLLRGASTDTQYF,TGTGCCAGCAGCTTACTAAGGGGGGCGAGCACAGATACGCAGTATTTT
TRBV28,NA,few,TRBJ1-5,CASTESNQPQHF,TGTGCCAGCACCGAGAGCAATCAGCCCCAGCATTTT
TRBV6-1,TRBD1,few,TRBJ1-1,CASGLGQGIENTEAFF,TGTGCCAGCGGACTGGGACAGGGGATAGAGAACACTGAAGCTTTCTTT
TRBV6-5,NA,NA,TRBJ1-6,CASSYSTQVYNSPLHF,TGTGCCAGCAGTTACTCGACACAGGTTTATAATTCACCCCTCCACTTT
TRBV11-2,NA,NA,TRBJ2-7,CASSLFRDEQYF,TGTGCCAGCAGCTTATTTAGGGACGAGCAGTACTTC
TRBV6-1,NA,many,TRBJ1-6,CASQRSRNYNSPLHF,TGTGCCAGCCAAAGGAGCCGGAACTATAATTCACCCCTCCACTTT
TRBV5-6,NA,NA,TRBJ1-5,CASSLLEATNQPQHF,TGTGCCAGCAGCTTGTTGGAGGCTACCAATCAGCCCCAGCATTTT
TRBV12-3/TRBV12-4,NA,many,TRBJ2-1,CASSSGRDWGFF,TGTGCCAGCAGTTCCGGCCGGGACTGGGGGTTCTTC
TRBV7-2,NA,many,TRBJ1-5,CASSSGYQPQHF,TGTGCCAGCAGCTCAGGATATCAGCCCCAGCATTTT
TRBV7-9,NA,many,TRBJ1-5,CASSLRGQPQHF,TGTGCCAGCAGCTTGAGAGGTCAGCCCCAGCATTTT
TRBV7-9,NA,many,TRBJ2-3,CASSPYLPGGTDTQYF,TGTGCCAGCAGCCCCTACCTTCCAGGAGGGACAGATACGCAGTATTTT
TRBV14,NA,NA,TRBJ1-2,CASSQARINYGYTF,TGTGCCAGCAGCCAAGCCCGGATTAACTATGGCTACACCTTC
TRBV19,NA,NA,TRBJ1-2,CASSMTANYGYTF,TGTGCCAGTAGTATGACAGCTAACTATGGCTACACCTTC
TRBV6-5,TRBD1,many,TRBJ1-6,CASSYSAAGGHSPLHF,TGTGCCAGCAGTTACTCGGCGGCAGGGGGGCATTCACCCCTCCACTTT
TRBV29-1,TRBD2,NA,TRBJ2-1,CSVRTSAGNEQFF,TGCAGCGTACGGACTAGCGCTGGCAATGAGCAGTTCTTC
TRBV5-1,TRBD2,NA,TRBJ2-1,CASSFGTSLYNEQFF,TGCGCCAGCAGCTTCGGGACTAGCCTCTACAATGAGCAGTTCTTC